The TCR beta chain under discussion was sequenced for a study of blood T cells in healthy people across ages (dated by TCRdb to between 2015 and 2016). Notes on the research overall: Template switching captured roughly one uniquely barcoded TCR beta cDNA molecule per two T cells in model experiments. To track age-related changes in TCR beta repertoire diversity, the study relied on deep sequencing normalized with unique cDNA molecular identifiers. The donors were divided into four age groups: young (average around 16 years), middle-aged (almost 40), aged (roughly 60) and long-lived (82). Donors of different ages were randomly distributed across sequencing lanes to avoid experimental bias. Using the same blood draw, the study looked at two additional independent replicas of 1 million unique cDNA reads for two donors, one aged 18 to 30 and the other aged 80 or older. Points the paper makes about the study in general: Because the CMV infection status of the donors was unknown, age-related changes in expanded clonotypes may potentially have been confounded. Observed TCR beta diversity correlated strongly with the percentage of naive T cells measured by flow cytometry. Observed TCR beta diversity per million T cells fell roughly linearly with age, and a significant reduction was already apparent by age about 43. Compared with the aged group, more naive CD4+ T cells, fewer expanded clones and increased TCR diversity were shown by the long-lived group, suggesting age selection. Since profiling was done on bulk unsorted PBMCs, naive and antigen-experienced compartments could not be conclusively compared. Estimates of total diversity based on one million sequenced T cells were regarded as lower bounds and as underestimates.

The donors were roughly 40 Caucasian individuals from Russia, aged roughly 6 to 90 years, who were systemically healthy. Each donor gave ten milliliters of peripheral blood, collected into EDTA-treated Vacutainer tubes. PBMCs were isolated by Ficoll-Paque density-gradient centrifugation, with at least 7 million obtained per sample. Total RNA, at least 5.5 micrograms per sample, was extracted from PBMCs with Trizol reagent. For every donor, an aliquot of PBMCs went through flow cytometry to measure the percentages of naive CD45RAhigh/CD27high T cells. The library was generated by 5' RACE. Sequencing was performed on an Illumina HiSeq 2500. A second PCR of roughly 7 to 12 cycles was performed with a sample-barcoded 5' primer and a J-beta primer mix. Each TCR beta cDNA molecule received a unique molecular identifier from a template-switch 5' adaptor carrying 12 random nucleotides. At least 3 million CDR3-containing paired-end reads were obtained from each sample. All of the RNA was converted into first-strand cDNA using the Mint cDNA synthesis kit, with a TRBC-specific oligonucleotide serving as the primer. After uracil-DNA glycosylase treatment, a first 18-cycle PCR used universal primers M1SS and BC2_uni_R on all cDNA. As for the original processing: Normalization of each sample was performed by random selection of 1 million high-quality reads, each carrying a distinct molecular identifier. Reads sharing molecular identifiers were discarded rather than binned into consensus sequences. MiTCR, set to a Q25 quality threshold and the strictest error-elimination algorithm, was used for CDR3 identification, clonotype clustering and error correction. Lower-bound total TCR beta diversity was estimated with a nonparametric unseen species model using Euler transformation. TCRdb applied fastp at Q25 and MiXCR to the public reads, then kept only in-frame beta chains. For every CDR3 protein sequence, its rows merge into one entry that carries the most common genes and DNA. The V and J calls here are based on TCRdb, not the publication. This sample has around 500,000 distinct CDR3 sequences in its table, and under 55% of those were observed once. The biggest ten clones account for 20% to 25% of the sample.

In the germline V gene (reference sequence), CDR1 corresponds to MNHNY and CDR2 to SVGAGI. V sheds 2 bases and J sheds 7 bases, leaving 18 bases between their ends. The CDR3 holds 17 amino acids from the cysteine to the phenylalanine. Only the CDR3 part of the read is kept: 51 bases, read in frame from the first base. Regarding this clonotype: It has no known antigen specificity. This may be a read error: a much more frequent sequence differs by one nucleotide.

The receptor's source is an elderly man in good health. The V and J genes are TRBV6-6 and TRBJ1-6; the D gene is unclear. The sequencing input was blood. The CDR3 protein is CASSYARPGLPNSPLHF. The DNA reads as follows: TGTGCCAGCAGTTACGCAAGGCCCGGCCTACCCAATTCACCCCTCCACTTT.